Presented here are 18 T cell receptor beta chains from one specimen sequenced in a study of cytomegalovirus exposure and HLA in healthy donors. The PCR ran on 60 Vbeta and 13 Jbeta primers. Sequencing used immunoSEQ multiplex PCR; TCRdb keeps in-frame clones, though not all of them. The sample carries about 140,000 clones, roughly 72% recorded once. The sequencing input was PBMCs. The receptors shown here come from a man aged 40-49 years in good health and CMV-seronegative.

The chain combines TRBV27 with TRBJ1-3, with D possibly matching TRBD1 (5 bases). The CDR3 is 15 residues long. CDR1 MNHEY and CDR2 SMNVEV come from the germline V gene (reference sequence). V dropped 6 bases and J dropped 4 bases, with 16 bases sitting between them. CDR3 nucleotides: TGTGCCAGCAGCGAATGGGGGGGATCCGGAAACACCATATATTTT. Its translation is CASSEWGGSGNTIYF.

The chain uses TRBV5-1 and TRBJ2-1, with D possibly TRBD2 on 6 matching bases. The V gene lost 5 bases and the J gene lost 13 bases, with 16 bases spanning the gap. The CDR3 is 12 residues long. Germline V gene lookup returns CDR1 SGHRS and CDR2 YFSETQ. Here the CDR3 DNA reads TGCGCCAGCAGACGGGACTCACGAACTCAGTTCTTC. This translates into CASRRDSRTQFF.

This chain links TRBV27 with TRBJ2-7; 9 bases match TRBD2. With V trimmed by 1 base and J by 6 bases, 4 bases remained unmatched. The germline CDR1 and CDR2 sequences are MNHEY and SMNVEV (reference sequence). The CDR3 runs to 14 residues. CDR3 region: CASSLYGGGAEQYF. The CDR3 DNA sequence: TGTGCCAGCAGTTTATATGGCGGGGGGGCCGAGCAGTACTTC.

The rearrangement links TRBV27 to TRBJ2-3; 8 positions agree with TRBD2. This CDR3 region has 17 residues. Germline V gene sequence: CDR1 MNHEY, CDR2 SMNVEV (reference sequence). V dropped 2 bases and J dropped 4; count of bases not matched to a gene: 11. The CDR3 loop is CASSLTTSGGLADTQYF. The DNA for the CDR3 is TGTGCCAGCAGTTTAACCACCTCGGGGGGGCTAGCAGATACGCAGTATTTT.

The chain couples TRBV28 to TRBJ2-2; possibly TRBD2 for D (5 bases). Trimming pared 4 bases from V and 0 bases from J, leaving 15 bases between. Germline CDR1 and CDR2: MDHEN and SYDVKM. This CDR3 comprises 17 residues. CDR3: CASSSEYGDSNTGELFF. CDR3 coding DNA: TGTGCCAGCAGTTCGGAGTACGGGGATTCGAACACCGGGGAGCTGTTTTTT.

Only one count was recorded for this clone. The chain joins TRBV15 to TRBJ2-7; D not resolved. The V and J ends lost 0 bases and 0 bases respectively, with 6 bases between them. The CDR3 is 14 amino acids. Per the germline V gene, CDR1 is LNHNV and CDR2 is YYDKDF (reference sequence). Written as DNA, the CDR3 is TGTGCCACCAGCAGAGATATTGTCTCCTACGAGCAGTACTTC. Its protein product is CATSRDIVSYEQYF.

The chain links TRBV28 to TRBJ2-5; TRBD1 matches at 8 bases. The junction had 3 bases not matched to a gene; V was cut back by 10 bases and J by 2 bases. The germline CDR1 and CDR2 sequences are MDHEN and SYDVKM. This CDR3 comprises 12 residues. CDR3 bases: TGTGCCATCCAGGGGGCTCAAGAGACCCAGTACTTC. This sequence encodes CAIQGAQETQYF.

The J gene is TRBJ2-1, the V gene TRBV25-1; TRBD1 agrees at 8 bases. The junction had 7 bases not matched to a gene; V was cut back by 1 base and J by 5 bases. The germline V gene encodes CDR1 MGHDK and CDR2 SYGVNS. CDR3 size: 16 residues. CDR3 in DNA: TGTGCCAGCAGTGAATCCTCAGGGGGCTACGACAATGAGCAGTTCTTC. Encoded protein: CASSESSGGYDNEQFF.

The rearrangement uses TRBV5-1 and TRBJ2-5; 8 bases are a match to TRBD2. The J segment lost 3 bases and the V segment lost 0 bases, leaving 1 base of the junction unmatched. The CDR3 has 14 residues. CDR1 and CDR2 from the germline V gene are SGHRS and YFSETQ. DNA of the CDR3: TGCGCCAGCAGCTTGGTACTAGCGGAAGAGACCCAGTACTTC. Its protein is CASSLVLAEETQYF.

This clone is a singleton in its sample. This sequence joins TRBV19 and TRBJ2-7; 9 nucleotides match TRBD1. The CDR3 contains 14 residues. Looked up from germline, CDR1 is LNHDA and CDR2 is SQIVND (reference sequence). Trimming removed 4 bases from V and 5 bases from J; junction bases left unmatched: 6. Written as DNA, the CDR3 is TGTGCCAGTAGTAGGGACAGGGATTACGACGAGCAGTACTTC. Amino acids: CASSRDRDYDEQYF.

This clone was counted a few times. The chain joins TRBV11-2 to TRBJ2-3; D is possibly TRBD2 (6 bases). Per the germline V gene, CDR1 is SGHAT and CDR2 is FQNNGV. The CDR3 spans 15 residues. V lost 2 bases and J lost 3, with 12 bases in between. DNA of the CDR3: TGTGCCAGCAGCTTACCGGGAGTAGGAACAGATACGCAGTATTTT. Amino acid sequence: CASSLPGVGTDTQYF.

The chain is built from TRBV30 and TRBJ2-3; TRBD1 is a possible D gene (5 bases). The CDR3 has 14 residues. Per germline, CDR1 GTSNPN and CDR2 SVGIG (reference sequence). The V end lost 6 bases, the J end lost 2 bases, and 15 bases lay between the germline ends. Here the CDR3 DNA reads TGTGCCTGCCTTGGGCCAGGGCTCACAGATACGCAGTATTTT. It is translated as CACLGPGLTDTQYF.

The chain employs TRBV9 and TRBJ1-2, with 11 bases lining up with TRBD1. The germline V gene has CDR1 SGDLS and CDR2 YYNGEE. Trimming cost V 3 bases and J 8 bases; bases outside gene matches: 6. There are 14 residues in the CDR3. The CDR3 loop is CASSEGQGARGYTF. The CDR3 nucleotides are TGTGCCAGCAGCGAAGGACAGGGGGCGCGAGGCTACACCTTC.

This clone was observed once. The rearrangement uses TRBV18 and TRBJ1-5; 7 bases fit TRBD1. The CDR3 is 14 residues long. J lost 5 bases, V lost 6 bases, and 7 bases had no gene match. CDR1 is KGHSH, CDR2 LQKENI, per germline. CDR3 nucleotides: TGTGCCAGCTCGCGATCACAGGGGTATCAGCCCCAGCATTTT. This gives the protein CASSRSQGYQPQHF.

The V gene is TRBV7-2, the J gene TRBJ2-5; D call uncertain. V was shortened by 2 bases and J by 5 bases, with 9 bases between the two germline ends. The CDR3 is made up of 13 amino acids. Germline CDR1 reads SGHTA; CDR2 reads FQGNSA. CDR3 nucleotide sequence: TGTGCCAGCAGCTTAAACCCGGTCGAGACCCAGTACTTC. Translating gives CASSLNPVETQYF.

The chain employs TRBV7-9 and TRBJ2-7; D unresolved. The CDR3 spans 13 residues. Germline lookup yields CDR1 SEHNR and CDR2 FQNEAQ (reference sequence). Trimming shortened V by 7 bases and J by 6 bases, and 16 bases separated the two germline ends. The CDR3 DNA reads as TGTGCCAGCACATCGGATGAGGTTCGCGAGCAGTACTTC. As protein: CASTSDEVREQYF.

The DNA for the CDR3 is TGTGCCAGCAGTGGGACAGCGAACACTGAAGCTTTCTTT. Translation: CASSGTANTEAFF. This rearrangement joins TRBV6-1 to TRBJ1-1; tentative D call: TRBD1 (6 bases). The CDR3 covers 13 residues. V lost 4 bases and J 1 base, leaving 7 bases between the germline ends. The germline V gene has CDR1 MNHNS and CDR2 SASEGT.

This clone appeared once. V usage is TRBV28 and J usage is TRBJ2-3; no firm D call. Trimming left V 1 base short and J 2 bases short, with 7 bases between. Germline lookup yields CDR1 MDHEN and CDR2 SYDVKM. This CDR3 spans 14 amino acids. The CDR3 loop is CASSLLANTDTQYF. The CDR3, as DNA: TGTGCCAGCAGTTTATTAGCAAACACAGATACGCAGTATTTT.